The 24 T cell receptor beta chains presented below share a single source sample, sequenced in a study of blood T cell repertoires in COVID-19. Generated by immunoSEQ multiplex PCR, the TCRdb table keeps only in-frame clones and is missing some. The table records tens of thousands of clones, 75% to 85% of them present only once. The sequenced sample consisted of peripheral blood. Receptors originate from a man aged 55-75 years with acute or convalescent COVID-19.

By sample fraction, this clone is medium-sized. The V and J genes are TRBV2 and TRBJ2-1, with TRBD1 matching over 7 bases. Per germline, CDR1 SNHLY and CDR2 FYNNEI. The CDR3 spans 13 residues. V was clipped by 3 bases and J by 5 bases; unmatched bases: 1. CDR3 residues: CASSDGTDNEQFF. Here the CDR3 DNA reads TGTGCCAGCAGTGACGGGACAGACAATGAGCAGTTCTTC. Together with reference TRBV2 and TRBJ2-1, the CDR3 gives the full variable domain: EPEVTQTPSHQVTQMGQEVILRCVPISNHLYFYWYRQILGQKVEFLVSFYNNEISEKSEIFDDQFSVERPDGSNFTLKIRSTKLEDSAMYFCASSDGTDNEQFFGPGTRLTVL.

This sequence joins TRBV18 and TRBJ2-5; TRBD2 matches 7 bases. Germline assignment: CDR1 KGHSH and CDR2 LQKENI. J was trimmed by 4 bases and V by 5 bases; bases with no gene match: 13. CDR3 size: 16 residues. CDR3 sequence (DNA): TGTGCCAGCTCAGGCGAGCGGGACCCAAGAGGAGAGACCCAGTACTTC. Translation gives CASSGERDPRGETQYF.

The chain recombines TRBV11-2 with TRBJ1-4, with TRBD1 matching 7 bases. The CDR3 has 16 residues. Germline values: CDR1 SGHAT, CDR2 FQNNGV. The J segment lost 14 bases and the V segment lost 4 bases, leaving 19 bases of the junction unmatched. The chain's CDR3 is CASSSLRGASPSRLFF. CDR3 sequence (DNA): TGTGCCAGCAGCTCTCTCAGGGGGGCTTCGCCTTCTCGCCTGTTTTTT.

The chain employs TRBV4-2 and TRBJ1-4; the D gene is possibly TRBD1 (5 bases). The CDR3 extends over 15 amino acids. Germline CDR1 reads LGHNA; CDR2 reads YNFKEQ. V was clipped by 4 bases and J by 7 bases, with 16 bases between them. CDR3 bases: TGTGCCAGCAGCCCCGAGGGACTCCTGGGTGAAAAACTGTTTTTT. Its protein product is CASSPEGLLGEKLFF.

This sequence joins TRBV6-5 and TRBJ1-1; D not certain. Looked up from germline, CDR1 is MNHEY and CDR2 is SVGAGI. Trimming removed 2 bases at V and 0 bases at J, with 13 bases between. The length of the CDR3 is 16 residues. CDR3: CASSYTGEQLNTEAFF. CDR3 coding DNA: TGTGCCAGCAGTTACACCGGGGAACAACTGAACACTGAAGCTTTCTTT.

The count of this clone is one. V usage is TRBV18 and J usage is TRBJ2-7, with D possibly being TRBD1 (5 bases). The CDR3 runs 13 residues. The V and J ends lost 0 bases and 5 bases respectively, with 8 bases between them. Germline CDR1 is KGHSH and CDR2 is LQKENI. CDR3 loop: CASSPPAGNEQYF. In DNA, the CDR3 is TGTGCCAGCTCACCACCAGCAGGGAACGAGCAGTACTTC. Drawing the rest from reference TRBV18 and TRBJ2-7, the complete variable domain is NAGVMQNPRHLVRRRGQEARLRCSPMKGHSHVYWYRQLPEEGLKFMVYLQKENIIDESGMPKERFSAEFPKEGPSILRIQQVVRGDSAAYFCASSPPAGNEQYFGPGTRLTVT.

This clone was recorded only once. The chain couples TRBV7-3 to TRBJ2-3, with D possibly being TRBD1 (5 bases). This CDR3 is built from 14 residues. Germline V gives CDR1 SGHTA, CDR2 FQGTGA. V lost 5 bases to trimming and J lost 6 bases, with 15 bases between them. In DNA, the CDR3 is TGTGCCAGCAGCCGAGACAGAGCAGCTGATACGCAGTATTTT. Translation gives CASSRDRAADTQYF.

The chain is built from TRBV5-6 and TRBJ2-7; 8 nucleotides align to TRBD1. V lost 4 bases to trimming and J lost 4 bases; unmatched junction nucleotides: 7. This CDR3 has 14 amino acids. Germline-derived CDR1 and CDR2 are SGHDT and YYEEEE. Here the CDR3 reads CASSPDRVFYEQYF. DNA of the CDR3: TGTGCCAGCAGCCCGGACAGGGTTTTTTACGAGCAGTACTTC.

This rearrangement joins TRBV28 to TRBJ1-4, with TRBD1 as a possible D gene (6 bases). The CDR3 contains 15 residues. V was shortened by 7 bases and J by 2 bases, with 14 bases between the two germline ends. From germline, CDR1 is MDHEN and CDR2 SYDVKM. CDR3 amino acids: CASTPGGLTNEKLFF. CDR3 DNA sequence: TGTGCCAGCACCCCGGGGGGGCTGACTAATGAAAAACTGTTTTTT. Drawing the rest from reference TRBV28 and TRBJ1-4, the complete variable domain is DVKVTQSSRYLVKRTGEKVFLECVQDMDHENMFWYRQDPGLGLRLIYFSYDVKMKEKGDIPEGYSVSREKKERFSLILESASTNQTSMYLCASTPGGLTNEKLFFGSGTQLSVL.

This clone was picked up one time. The chain uses TRBV6-5 and TRBJ1-5; 8 bases fit TRBD1. Looked up from germline, CDR1 is MNHEY and CDR2 is SVGAGI. The V gene end was trimmed by 11 bases and the J gene end by 2 bases; junction bases not matched to a gene: 5. This CDR3 has 13 amino acids. The CDR3 reads CAAEQGGNQPQHF. The CDR3 coding sequence is TGTGCCGCTGAACAGGGGGGCAATCAGCCCCAGCATTTT.

This chain uses TRBV6-5 with TRBJ1-1, with no clear D. V shed 4 bases and J shed 0 bases, with 6 bases lying between them. The CDR3 loop spans 13 amino acids. CDR1 MNHEY and CDR2 SVGAGI come from the germline V gene. CDR3 loop: CASSWRMNTEAFF. The CDR3 nucleotides are TGTGCCAGCAGTTGGCGGATGAACACTGAAGCTTTCTTT.

J is TRBJ1-3 and V is TRBV3-1 (or the pseudogene TRBV3-2); D possibly corresponds to TRBD1 (5 bases). V lost 3 bases to trimming and J lost 4 bases, with 10 bases between them. CDR1 is LGHDT, CDR2 YNNKEL, per germline (reference sequence). There are 14 residues in the CDR3. The CDR3: CASSHPQGGNTIYF. The CDR3 DNA reads as TGTGCCAGCAGCCACCCTCAGGGAGGAAACACCATATATTTT.

V is TRBV28 and J is TRBJ1-1; D is unclear. Trimming took off 2 bases at V and 4 bases at J, with 11 bases between the two ends. The CDR3 has 14 residues. Germline CDR1 is MDHEN and CDR2 is SYDVKM. Written as DNA, the CDR3 is TGTGCCAGCAGTTTACCAGGCCGTGGCACTGAAGCTTTCTTT. Translation gives CASSLPGRGTEAFF.

The chain uses TRBV9 and TRBJ1-3, with TRBD1 matching 9 bases. This CDR3 has 15 amino acids. Per the germline V gene, CDR1 is SGDLS and CDR2 is YYNGEE. With 2 bases clipped from V and 4 bases from J, the junction kept 4 bases outside the gene matches. The chain's CDR3 is CASSVRTGAGNTIYF. CDR3 nucleotides: TGTGCCAGCAGCGTCAGGACAGGGGCAGGAAACACCATATATTTT.

This clone was observed once. The chain couples TRBV9 to TRBJ2-3; a possible D gene is TRBD2 (7 bases). V was pared by 4 bases and J by 6 bases, with 18 bases between. In germline, CDR1 is SGDLS, CDR2 YYNGEE. This CDR3 contains 15 residues. The CDR3 spells CASSPEGGAWDTQYF. CDR3 bases: TGTGCCAGCAGCCCAGAAGGGGGGGCCTGGGATACGCAGTATTTT. The whole variable domain, remainder taken from reference TRBV9 and TRBJ2-3, is DSGVTQTPKHLITATGQRVTLRCSPRSGDLSVYWYQQSLDQGLQFLIQYYNGEERAKGNILERFSAQQFPDLHSELNLSSLELGDSALYFCASSPEGGAWDTQYFGPGTRLTVL.

The chain couples TRBV12-5 to TRBJ1-1; 7 nucleotides agree with TRBD1. The CDR3 extends over 17 amino acids. Germline V lookup: CDR1 LGHNT, CDR2 FRNRAP. V lost 2 bases, J lost 7 bases, and 16 bases stayed unmatched. CDR3 in DNA: TGTGCTAGTGGTTTGCCCCTTACTTCCGGGACAGTCCTTGAAGCTTTCTTT. It encodes CASGLPLTSGTVLEAFF.

The chain carries TRBV7-8 and TRBJ1-6; D remains ambiguous. The CDR3 runs to 15 residues. V was clipped by 5 bases and J by 4 bases, with 12 bases between them. Germline values: CDR1 SGHVS, CDR2 FQNEAQ. CDR3 sequence reads: CASSTRIDYNSPLHF. CDR3 coding DNA: TGTGCCAGCAGCACGCGTATAGATTATAATTCACCCCTCCACTTT.

V usage is TRBV12-5 and J usage is TRBJ2-7; D unclear. Trimming stripped 1 base from V and 2 bases from J, with 9 bases between. The CDR3 sequence is 14 residues long. CDR1 is LGHNT and CDR2 is FRNRAP in the germline V gene. CDR3 loop: CASGLGAGAYEQYF. In DNA, the CDR3 is TGTGCTAGTGGTTTGGGGGCAGGCGCCTACGAGCAGTACTTC.

The V gene is TRBV4-3, the J gene TRBJ2-1, with 7 bases that match TRBD1. This CDR3 is 16 amino acids long. Germline loops: CDR1 LGHNA, CDR2 YSLEER. Germline trimming cut 0 bases from V and 3 bases from J; bases unmatched to any gene: 5. The CDR3 is CASSQERTGLYNEQFF. As DNA, the CDR3 is TGCGCCAGCAGCCAAGAAAGGACAGGACTCTACAATGAGCAGTTCTTC.

This clone occurred once. The chain combines TRBV18 with TRBJ2-7, with 10 bases matching TRBD1. The V and J ends lost 6 bases and 1 base, in that order; junction bases with no gene match: 9. CDR3 size: 16 residues. In germline, CDR1 is KGHSH, CDR2 LQKENI. The CDR3 loop is CASSSIGTGASYEQYV. Here the CDR3 DNA reads TGTGCCAGCTCCTCGATAGGGACAGGGGCATCCTACGAGCAGTACGTC.

CDR3 nucleotide sequence: TGTGCCAGCAGTTCCAGACTAGCGGGGTTCAGCACAGATACGCAGTATTTT. Protein product: CASSSRLAGFSTDTQYF. The chain uses TRBV6-2 or TRBV6-3 and TRBJ2-3; 11 bases align to TRBD2. The CDR3 is made up of 17 amino acids. Germline CDR1 reads MNHEY; CDR2 reads SVGEGT. The V gene end was trimmed by 4 bases and the J gene end by 0 bases; junction bases not matched to a gene: 6.

Regarding this clone: One end of the junction varies from germline; a read error may be responsible. The DNA of the CDR3 is TGTGCCAGCAGCTTAGAGGGTGGACTGACAAACGGCTTC. As protein: CASSLEGGLTNGF. The chain combines TRBV11-2 with TRBJ2-7, with D maybe TRBD2 (5 bases). This CDR3 region has 13 residues. Germline CDR1 SGHAT, CDR2 FQNNGV.

This rearrangement joins TRBV5-8 to TRBJ2-3, with TRBD1 identical over 7 bases. The germline gives CDR1 SGHTS, CDR2 YDEGEE. Trimming at V came to 4 bases and at J to 7 bases, leaving 9 bases not matched to a gene. The CDR3 totals 14 residues. CDR3 DNA: TGTGCCAGCAGCACCCGGGACAGAAGGAATACGCAGTATTTT. Translating it yields CASSTRDRRNTQYF.

The CDR3 DNA follows: TGTGCCATCAGCTCCGCGGCGAGGGAGGGCTCCTACGAGCAGTACTTC. It specifies CAISSAAREGSYEQYF. The genes are TRBV10-3 and TRBJ2-7; 7 nucleotides align to TRBD2. Germline V CDR1 and CDR2: ENHRY, SYGVKD. With V trimmed by 6 bases and J by 0 bases, 11 bases remained unmatched. The CDR3 totals 16 residues.